The 8 T cell receptor beta chains presented below share a single source sample, sequenced in a study of T cell responses to AZD1222 COVID-19 vaccine. Data came from immunoSEQ multiplex PCR; TCRdb stores just in-frame clones and leaves some out. The sample contains 95,000 to 150,000 clones, about 89% of which appear only once. The source was peripheral blood, collected on day 0 of MenACWY control vaccination. The receptors here all came from an adult in good health.

The V call is TRBV7-9, the J call TRBJ1-5, with D possibly being TRBD1 (5 bases). Germline CDR1 reads SEHNR; CDR2 reads FQNEAQ (reference sequence). V was pared by 2 bases and J by 7 bases, with 6 bases between. The CDR3 sequence is 12 residues long. The CDR3 region has the DNA TGTGCCAGCAGCTTACAGGGCCAGCCCCAGCATTTT. Translated, it gives CASSLQGQPQHF.

This clone was counted once. J is TRBJ2-7 and V is TRBV21-1; TRBD1, as called in the table, went unchecked against the DNA. TRBV21-1 is an annotated pseudogene. The CDR3 runs to 14 residues. CDR3 region: CASTVGQVHYEQYF. The CDR3 DNA is TGTGCCAGCACCGTTGGACAAGTCCACTACGAGCAGTACTTC.

This chain joins TRBV18 and TRBJ1-2; D is possibly TRBD1 (6 bases). V gave up 3 bases and J gave up 8 bases, with 13 bases separating them. The CDR3 is 13 amino acids. The V gene's germline CDR1 is KGHSH and CDR2 LQKENI. The CDR3 protein is CASSPWDNPGYTF. CDR3 coding DNA: TGTGCCAGCTCACCTTGGGACAATCCCGGCTACACCTTC.

The DNA for the CDR3 is TGTGCCTGGAGTGCCTTGGGCACTGAAGCTTTCTTT. It translates to CAWSALGTEAFF. V and J are TRBV30 and TRBJ1-1; no clear D. From germline, CDR1 is GTSNPN and CDR2 SVGIG (reference sequence). V lost 1 base and J 4 bases, leaving 7 bases between the germline ends. There are 12 residues in the CDR3.

In its sample, this clone was seen a few times. The genes are TRBV6-4 and TRBJ2-3; 7 bases match TRBD1. The germline V gene has CDR1 MRHNA and CDR2 SNTAGT. Trimming removed 0 bases from V and 6 bases from J; junction bases left unmatched: 9. The CDR3 covers 16 residues. The CDR3 bases are TGTGCCAGCAGTGACTCAGGGGGTGACAGGGTGGATACGCAGTATTTT. This translates into CASSDSGGDRVDTQYF.

The CDR3, as DNA: TGTGCCAGCAGTGAAGCGACTAGCGGTATCGGGGAGCTGTTTTTT. This encodes CASSEATSGIGELFF. The rearrangement joins TRBV6-1 to TRBJ2-2; 9 bases line up with TRBD2. The trim removed 0 bases at V and 7 bases at J, leaving 3 bases unmatched. CDR1 MNHNS and CDR2 SASEGT come from the germline V gene. This CDR3 contains 15 residues.

J is TRBJ2-7 and V is TRBV5-6, with D possibly matching TRBD1 (6 bases). The germline V gene has CDR1 SGHDT and CDR2 YYEEEE. V was clipped by 5 bases and J by 2 bases, with 14 bases between them. The CDR3 is 14 amino acids. The CDR3 region is CASRLGALTYEQYF. The CDR3 coding sequence is TGTGCCAGCAGGCTGGGGGCACTTACCTACGAGCAGTACTTC.

CDR3 in amino acids: CASSISGATYEQYF. CDR3 DNA: TGTGCCAGCAGCATTAGCGGGGCCACCTACGAGCAGTACTTC. This chain connects TRBV11-2 to TRBJ2-7, with 8 nucleotides matching TRBD2. The CDR3 length is 14 residues. Trimming cost V 5 bases and J 2 bases; bases outside gene matches: 5. Germline V lookup: CDR1 SGHAT, CDR2 FQNNGV.